This entry concerns a single T cell receptor (beta chain). This clonotype was counted between two and nine times. Its specific antigen is unknown. The input lacks base qualities; no much larger clone sits a single base away. The germline V gene specifies SGHRS as CDR1 and YFSETQ as CDR2. The V end loses 2 bases and the J end loses 2 bases, and a stretch of 9 bases separates them. The CDR3 measures 14 amino acids from cysteine to phenylalanine. Only the CDR3 portion is preserved as DNA: 42 bases, with reading frame beginning at the first base. The data are from a study of tumor-infiltrating lymphocytes in primary liver carcinoma (dated by TCRdb to about 2017). Turning to the overall study: Surgical resection was performed in China between late 2015 and March 2016 on about 5 patients with histopathologically diagnosed primary liver carcinoma. The five patients, three men and two women aged 30 to 69 years, had hepatocellular carcinoma (four) or combined HCC and intrahepatic cholangiocarcinoma (one). The tumors of the five patients were staged as T1-T3 N0M0, with maximum diameters ranging from roughly 4.2 to 11 cm. Each sample produced about 3.5 to 8 million productive TCRbeta reads, and read depth showed no significant difference between tissue types. Across five regions of each liver tumor, along with adjacent normal tissue and blood, the study brought together TCRbeta repertoire sequencing, expression microarrays and whole-exome sequencing. A total of roughly 35 specimens from 5 patients went through TCRbeta repertoire sequencing, namely 25 tumor regions, 5 adjacent noncancerous liver tissues and 5 peripheral blood samples. Technical replicate repertoires showed high reproducibility, with mean shared-clone rates around 0.9 and correlation coefficients above 0.98. What the work shows at the level of the full study, not this receptor alone: Bulk unsorted samples precluded comparing CD4+ and CD8+ T cell repertoires. Only the TCR beta chain was sequenced, so true repertoire diversity is likely underestimated because unpaired alpha chains were not captured. Pairs of tumor regions showed greater repertoire overlap (mean around 35%) than tumor-adjacent pairs (roughly 17%) or tumor-blood pairs (approximately 14%), which is consistent with antigen-driven expansion. With just four to six patients in the study, the authors point out that the findings should be validated in a larger study. The top 250 clones made up a significantly larger repertoire fraction in tumors than in blood (p = 0.039).

A constant-region primer and ProtoScript II reverse transcriptase were used to reverse-transcribe TCRbeta-specific cDNA from around 530 ng total RNA. TCRbeta libraries were built with three nested multiplex PCR rounds, a slightly modified ARM-PCR procedure. The first two PCR rounds used multiplex TRBV1-TRBV30 forward primers with a Cbeta reverse primer, each for 10 cycles. Sample barcodes and Illumina adapters were added in a final 25-cycle PCR with Deep VentR polymerase. Amplicons of 200-500 bp were gel-purified with a QIAquick gel extraction kit before sequencing. An Illumina HiSeq 2500 was used to sequence the TCRbeta amplicons, generating 250-bp paired-end reads. Processing in the source paper ran as follows. Reads were quality-trimmed with Trimmomatic v0.33, and paired reads were merged with FLASH v1.2.11 to recover full CDR3 sequences. V, D and J germline segments were assigned to the rearranged TCRbeta sequences by MiGEC v1.2.1b. Clonotype statistics, along with Shannon-Wiener diversity indices, were calculated using VDJtools v1.0.0. To reduce sampling bias, subsequent analyses other than the diversity analysis used only the 250 most abundant clonotypes in each sample. The public reads were quality trimmed at Q25 with fastp and then assembled into clones with MiXCR by TCRdb, keeping productive beta chains. Rows are unified per CDR3 protein, each entry keeping the most common DNA and genes. The V and J calls were not made by the authors but by TCRdb's processing. The sample contains around 330,000 distinct CDR3 sequences, almost 60% of them found a single time. The top ten clones comprise approximately 15% of the sample.

RNA from unsorted whole blood was extracted with TRIzol reagent, and germline DNA was obtained with the DNeasy Blood & Tissue kit. At the time of sampling, the patients were treatment-naive and had chronic HBV infection. About 3.7 milliliters of peripheral blood were collected into K2EDTA tubes before surgery. Input material: peripheral blood. The chain was built from TRBV5-1 and TRBJ2-3; the D gene is perhaps TRBD1, on 6 matching bases. The sequence was obtained from a woman aged 30 to 39 with primary liver carcinoma and hepatitis B virus infection. CDR3 loop: CASSFGQNTDTQYF. The nucleotide sequence is given as TGCGCCAGCAGCTTTGGACAGAACACAGATACGCAGTATTTT.